The entry that follows covers one TCR beta chain sequence. This record belongs to a study of breast tumors, draining lymph nodes, adjacent tissues. The CDR3 is 14 residues long. Germline V lookup: CDR1 SGHDN, CDR2 FVKESK. V lost 2 bases to trimming and J lost 9 bases; unmatched junction nucleotides: 10. TCRdb re-derived calls from the multiplex PCR reads in MiXCR, one entry per CDR3 protein. This sample has about 140,000 distinct CDR3 sequences, with over 25% found just once. Samples came from axillary lymph nodes draining the breast cancer. The TCR originated in a female donor with breast cancer. Some clones in this sample may be carry-over from other donors' samples. Sequencing was carried out using axillary lymph node tissue. V and J are TRBV14 and TRBJ2-7, with 7 bases matching TRBD1. The chain's CDR3 is CASSQTGAPDTQYV. CDR3 bases: TGTGCCAGCAGCCAAACAGGGGCCCCAGATACGCAGTACGTC.